The present TCR beta chain was sequenced within a study of OX40 agonist ivuxolimab in advanced cancers. Study information: Ivuxolimab was administered intravenously to patients at 0.01 to 10 mg/kg every 2 weeks.

The ends were cut back, 1 base at V and 4 bases at J, with 11 bases in the middle. The CDR3 contains 15 residues. Per the germline V gene, CDR1 is PRHDT and CDR2 is FYEKMQ (reference sequence). The table came from immunoSEQ multiplex PCR; TCRdb's copy has only in-frame clones and leaves some out. Of 69,000 or so clones in the sample, 85% were seen once. The sequence was collected from an adult with an advanced solid tumor such as melanoma, head and neck, liver or kidney cancer. The V gene is TRBV13, the J gene TRBJ1-3; D gene unclear. Sequences were derived from CD4+ or CD8+ T cells sorted from blood, sampled in a trial of the OX40 agonist ivuxolimab. This CDR3 reads CASSLVQNLGNTIYF. CDR3 DNA sequence: TGTGCCAGCAGCTTAGTACAGAACTTAGGAAACACCATATATTTT.